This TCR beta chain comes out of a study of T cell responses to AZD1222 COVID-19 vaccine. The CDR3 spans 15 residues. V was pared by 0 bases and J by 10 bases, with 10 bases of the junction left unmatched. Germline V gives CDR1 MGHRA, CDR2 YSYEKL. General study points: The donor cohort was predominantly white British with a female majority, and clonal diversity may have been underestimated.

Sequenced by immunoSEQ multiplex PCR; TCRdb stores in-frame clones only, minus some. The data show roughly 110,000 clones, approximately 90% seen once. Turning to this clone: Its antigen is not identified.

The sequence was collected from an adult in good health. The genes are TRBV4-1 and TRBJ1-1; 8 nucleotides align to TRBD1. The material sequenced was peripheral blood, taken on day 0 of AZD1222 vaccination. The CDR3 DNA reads TGCGCCAGCAGCCAAGACGGGCTTCGACAGGGGTTAGCTTTCTTT. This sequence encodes CASSQDGLRQGLAFF.